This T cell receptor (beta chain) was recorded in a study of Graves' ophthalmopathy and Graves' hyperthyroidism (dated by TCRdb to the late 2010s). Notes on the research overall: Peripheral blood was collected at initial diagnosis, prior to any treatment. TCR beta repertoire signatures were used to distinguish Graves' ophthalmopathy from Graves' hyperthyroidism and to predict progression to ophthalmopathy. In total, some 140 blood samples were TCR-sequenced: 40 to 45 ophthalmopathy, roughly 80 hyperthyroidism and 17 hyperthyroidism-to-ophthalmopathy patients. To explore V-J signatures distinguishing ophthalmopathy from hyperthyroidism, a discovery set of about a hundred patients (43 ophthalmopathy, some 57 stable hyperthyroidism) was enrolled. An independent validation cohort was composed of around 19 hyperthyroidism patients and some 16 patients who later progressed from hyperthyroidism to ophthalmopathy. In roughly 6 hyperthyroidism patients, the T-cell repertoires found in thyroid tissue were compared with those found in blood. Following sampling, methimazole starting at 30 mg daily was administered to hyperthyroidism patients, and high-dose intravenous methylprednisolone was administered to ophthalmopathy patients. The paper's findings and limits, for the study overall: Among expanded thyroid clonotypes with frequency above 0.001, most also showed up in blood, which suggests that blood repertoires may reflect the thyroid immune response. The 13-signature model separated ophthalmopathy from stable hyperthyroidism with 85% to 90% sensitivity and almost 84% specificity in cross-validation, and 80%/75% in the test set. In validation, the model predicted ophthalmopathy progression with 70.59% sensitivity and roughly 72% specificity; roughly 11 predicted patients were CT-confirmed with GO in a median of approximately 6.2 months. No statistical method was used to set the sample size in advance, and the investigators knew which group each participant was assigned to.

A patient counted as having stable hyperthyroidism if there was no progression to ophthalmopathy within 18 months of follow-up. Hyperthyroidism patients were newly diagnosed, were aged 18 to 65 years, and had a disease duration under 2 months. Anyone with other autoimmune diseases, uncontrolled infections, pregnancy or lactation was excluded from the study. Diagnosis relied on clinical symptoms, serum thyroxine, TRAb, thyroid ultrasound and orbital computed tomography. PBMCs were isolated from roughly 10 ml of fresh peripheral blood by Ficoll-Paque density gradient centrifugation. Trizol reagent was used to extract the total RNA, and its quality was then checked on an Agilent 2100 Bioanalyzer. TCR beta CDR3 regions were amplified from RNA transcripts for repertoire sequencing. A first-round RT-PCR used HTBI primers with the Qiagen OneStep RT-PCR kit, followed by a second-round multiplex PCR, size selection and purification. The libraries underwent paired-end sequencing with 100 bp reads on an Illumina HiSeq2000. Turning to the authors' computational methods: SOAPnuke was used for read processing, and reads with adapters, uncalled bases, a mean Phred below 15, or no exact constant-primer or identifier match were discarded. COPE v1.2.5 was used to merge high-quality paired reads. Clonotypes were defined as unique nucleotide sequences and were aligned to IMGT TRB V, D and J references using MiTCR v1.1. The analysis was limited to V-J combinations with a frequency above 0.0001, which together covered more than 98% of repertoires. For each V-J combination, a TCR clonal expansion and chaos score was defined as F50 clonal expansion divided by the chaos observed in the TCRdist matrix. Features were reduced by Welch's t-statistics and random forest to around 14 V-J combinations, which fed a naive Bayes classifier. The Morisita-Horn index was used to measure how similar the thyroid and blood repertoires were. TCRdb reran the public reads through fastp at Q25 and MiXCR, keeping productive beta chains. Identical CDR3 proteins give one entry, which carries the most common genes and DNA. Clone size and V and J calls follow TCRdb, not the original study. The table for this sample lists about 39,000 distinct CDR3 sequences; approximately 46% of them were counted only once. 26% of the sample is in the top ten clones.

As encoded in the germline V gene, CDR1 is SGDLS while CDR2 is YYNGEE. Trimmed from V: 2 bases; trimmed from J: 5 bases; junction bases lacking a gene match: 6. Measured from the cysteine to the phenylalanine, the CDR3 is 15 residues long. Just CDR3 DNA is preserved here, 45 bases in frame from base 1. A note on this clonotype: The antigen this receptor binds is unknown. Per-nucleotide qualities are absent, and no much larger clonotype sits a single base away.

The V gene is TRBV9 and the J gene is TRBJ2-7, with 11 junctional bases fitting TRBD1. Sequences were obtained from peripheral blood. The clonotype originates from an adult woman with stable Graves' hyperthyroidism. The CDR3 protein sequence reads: CASSVTGQGGDEQYF. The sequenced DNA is TGTGCCAGCAGCGTGACGGGACAGGGGGGCGACGAGCAGTACTTC.